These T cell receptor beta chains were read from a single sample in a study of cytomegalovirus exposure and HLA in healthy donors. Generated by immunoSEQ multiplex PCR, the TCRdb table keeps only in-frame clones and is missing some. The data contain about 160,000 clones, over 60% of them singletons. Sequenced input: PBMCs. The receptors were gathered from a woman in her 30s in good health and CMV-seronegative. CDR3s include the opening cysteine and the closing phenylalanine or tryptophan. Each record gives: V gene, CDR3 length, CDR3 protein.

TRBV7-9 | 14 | CASSLGRGGAEAFF
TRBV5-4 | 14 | CASSLGQWQETQYF
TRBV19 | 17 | CASSHRDRGFVRTEAFF
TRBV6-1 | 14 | CASRILQATGELFF
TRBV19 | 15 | CASTYRGGGTDTQYF
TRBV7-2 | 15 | CASSFSGQGAYGYPF
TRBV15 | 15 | CATSVGTSVTDTQYF
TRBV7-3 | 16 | CASSQTRASAADTQYF
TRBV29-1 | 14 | CSVAQGTNTGELFF
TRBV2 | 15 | CASSEAVQGPETQYF
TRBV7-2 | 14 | CASSLGQGLYEQYF
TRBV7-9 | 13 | CASSWGDREELFF
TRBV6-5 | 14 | CASSDGLAGGRWVF
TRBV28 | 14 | CASSFLRDNQPQHF
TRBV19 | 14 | CASSIRTAGTEAFF
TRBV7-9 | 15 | CASSLRTAGTGELFF
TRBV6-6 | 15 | CASSWVGEGTDTQYF
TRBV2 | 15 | CASSGDRTPYNEQFF
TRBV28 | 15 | CAVGGAAPGSEKLFF
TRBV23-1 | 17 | CASSPRDRRLCDYGYTF
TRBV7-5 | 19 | CVRSLRTSPKAGSYNEQFF
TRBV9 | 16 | CASSPGGGLGTDTQYF
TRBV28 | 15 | CASSRPERRGYEQYF
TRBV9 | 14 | CASSELTGRTEAFF
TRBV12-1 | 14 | CASSLIRKNQPQHF
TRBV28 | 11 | CASRHAGGEYF
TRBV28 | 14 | CASNPGTANYGYTF
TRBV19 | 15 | CASGPYRAPNEKLFF
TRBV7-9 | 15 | CASSSWGQNNNEQFF
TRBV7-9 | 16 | CASSSTPGGLNTEAFF
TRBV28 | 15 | CASSIRTGGTETQYF
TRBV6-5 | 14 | CASKVGQGSYEQYF
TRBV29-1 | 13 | CSVEKTAGGELFF
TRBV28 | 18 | CASSFGRGQGKGSSPLHF
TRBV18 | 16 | CASSPLTGGMNSPLHF
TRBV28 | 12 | CASSRQGYGYTF
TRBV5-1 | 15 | CASSPHSGTNEKLFF
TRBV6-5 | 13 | CASRIAGQETQYF
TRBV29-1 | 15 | CSVVSGGLNTGELFF
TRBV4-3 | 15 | CASSRILAGKETQYF
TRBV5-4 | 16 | CASSMSGTGKVDTQYF